A selection of T cell receptor beta chains follows, all from one sample in a study of T cell repertoires in cytomegalovirus infection. TCRdb re-analysed the reads in MiXCR, keeping a single row per CDR3 protein. The sample consists of 400,000 to 550,000 distinct CDR3 sequences, over 9% of them appearing once. Sequenced: PBMCs. The receptors derive from a human donor in good health (CMV status not recorded). Some clones in this sample may be carry-over from other donors' samples. Each CDR3 is given with its conserved first and last residue. D genes are given only for firm matches. The size of a clone is reported for some rows only, either as once, few or many, or as a class for expanded clones.

j_gene | abundance | v_gene | d_gene | CDR3nt | CDR3aa
TRBJ2-3 | NA | TRBV19 | NA | TGTGCCAGTAGTATAGTGAGTAGCACAGATACGCAGTATTTT | CASSIVSSTDTQYF
TRBJ2-1 | NA | TRBV5-1 | NA | TGCGCCAGCAGCCGGGGACAGCGGGGCTCGGGTGAGCAGTTCTTC | CASSRGQRGSGEQFF
TRBJ2-7 | many | TRBV7-3 | TRBD1 | TGTGCCAGCAGCTACACAGGGGGCGACGAGCAGTACTTC | CASSYTGGDEQYF
TRBJ1-5 | NA | TRBV20-1 | TRBD1 | TGCAGTGCTAGAAATCTCTTCGGGGACAGCTACAATCAGCCCCAGCGTTTT | CSARNLFGDSYNQPQRF
TRBJ2-3 | many | TRBV29-1 | NA | TGCAGCGTTGAAGAGACTGGGAGCGGCAGCACAGATACGCAGTATTTT | CSVEETGSGSTDTQYF
TRBJ2-4 | many | TRBV6-6 | NA | TGTGCCAGCACCCGAGGGATGGCGGACAAAAACATTCAGTACTTC | CASTRGMADKNIQYF
TRBJ1-4 | few | TRBV5-6 | TRBD1 | TGTGCCAGCAGTTCTTCCGGGACAGGGGATGAAAAACTGTTTTTT | CASSSSGTGDEKLFF
TRBJ2-1 | many | TRBV11-3 | NA | TGTGCCAGCAGTGGTCGAGGGAGCTACAATGAGCAGTTCTTC | CASSGRGSYNEQFF
TRBJ2-4 | few | TRBV20-1 | TRBD2 | TGCAGTGCTTCCCGACTAGCGGGGGACCTAGCCAAAAACATTCAGTACTTC | CSASRLAGDLAKNIQYF
TRBJ2-7 | many | TRBV7-2 | TRBD2 | TGTGCCAGCAGCTTAGTTAGGGGACTAGCGGGAGCTGGTTACGAGCAGTACTTC | CASSLVRGLAGAGYEQYF
TRBJ1-1 | few | TRBV10-3 | TRBD1 | TGTGCCATCAGGCCTCAAAGGACAGGATTCGACACTGAAGCTTTCTTT | CAIRPQRTGFDTEAFF
TRBJ1-6 | many | TRBV7-9 | NA | TGTGCCAGCAGCTTAGGAGAAGGGTATTCACCCCTCCACTTT | CASSLGEGYSPLHF
TRBJ2-2 | NA | TRBV29-1 | NA | TGCAGCGTTGAAACCCTGAGGACAGACCCCGGGGAGCTGTTTTTT | CSVETLRTDPGELFF
TRBJ2-2 | many | TRBV12-3/TRBV12-4 | NA | TGTGCCAGCAACTCGGGAGCCTATTCGAACACCGGGGAGCTGTTTTTT | CASNSGAYSNTGELFF
TRBJ2-7 | many | TRBV12-3/TRBV12-4 | NA | TGTGCCAGCAGTGACCGGGACACAGCCTACGAGCAGTACTTC | CASSDRDTAYEQYF
TRBJ2-2 | many | TRBV10-3 | NA | TGTGCCATCAGTGAGTCGAGCTGGTCGCTTGGGAACACCGGGGAGCTGTTTTTT | CAISESSWSLGNTGELFF
TRBJ2-7 | NA | TRBV11-2 | NA | TGTGCCAGCAGCCCAGGGGTCCTAGGTTCCTACGAGCAGTACTTC | CASSPGVLGSYEQYF
TRBJ2-2 | many | TRBV11-2 | TRBD2 | TGTGCCAGCAGCCTATGGGGTGTAGCGGGAGATTCCGGGGAGCTGTTTTTT | CASSLWGVAGDSGELFF
TRBJ2-1 | few | TRBV2 | NA | TGTGCCAGCGAGGCGGGACCCCAGACCTACAATGAGCAGTTCTTC | CASEAGPQTYNEQFF
TRBJ2-7 | NA | TRBV27 | NA | TGTGCCAGCAGCCCAACAGGAGTTGTGGACGAGCAGTACTTC | CASSPTGVVDEQYF
TRBJ2-4 | NA | TRBV20-1 | TRBD2 | TGCAGTGCTATCGGGGACGCCGCGGGGGTCAAAAACATTCAGTACTTC | CSAIGDAAGVKNIQYF
TRBJ2-1 | many | TRBV7-2 | TRBD2 | TGTGCCAGCAGCTTAACTAGCGGGAGATTCGATGAGCAGTTCTTC | CASSLTSGRFDEQFF
TRBJ1-1 | many | TRBV28 | NA | TGTGCCAGCAGACCCGGGCAGAGAGTGAACACTGAAGCTTTCTTT | CASRPGQRVNTEAFF
TRBJ1-2 | many | TRBV7-8 | NA | TGTGCCAGCAGCTTACGCGACACAACTAACTATGGCTACACCTTC | CASSLRDTTNYGYTF
TRBJ1-1 | NA | TRBV4-1 | NA | TGCGCCAGCAGCCCCCCTTCGAGCACTGAAGCTTTCTTT | CASSPPSSTEAFF
TRBJ1-2 | few | TRBV20-1 | NA | TGCAGTGCTAGGATGTCTGGGGTAGCTAACTATGGCTACACCTTC | CSARMSGVANYGYTF
TRBJ1-6 | NA | TRBV20-1 | TRBD1 | TGCAGTTCCCGGGACAGGGCCGGAGATAATTCACCCCTCCACTTT | CSSRDRAGDNSPLHF
TRBJ1-4 | many | TRBV28 | NA | TGTGCCAGCAGTCCGAGCGGGGGAAATAATGAAAAACTGTTTTTT | CASSPSGGNNEKLFF
TRBJ2-1 | many | TRBV5-1 | NA | TGCGCCAGCAGCTTCGACAGCCCCTACAATGAGCAGTTCTTC | CASSFDSPYNEQFF
TRBJ1-1 | many | TRBV11-1 | NA | TGTGCCAGCAGCTTCGGGGTGTCTACTGAAGCTTTCTTT | CASSFGVSTEAFF
TRBJ2-7 | few | TRBV25-1 | TRBD1 | TGTGCCAGAACAGGGGGCACCCACGAGCAGTACTTC | CARTGGTHEQYF
TRBJ2-6 | many | TRBV10-3 | NA | TGTGCCATCAGGCCCGAGGGGGGCGGGGGAACTCTGGGGGCCAACGTCCTGACTTTC | CAIRPEGGGGTLGANVLTF
TRBJ2-3 | many | TRBV7-2 | NA | TGTGCCAGCAGCTTAACGCTAGCCAATACGCAGTATTTT | CASSLTLANTQYF
TRBJ1-1 | many | TRBV27 | NA | TGTGCCAGCAGTTTAACCGGGGCTGGCACTGAAGCTTTCTTT | CASSLTGAGTEAFF
TRBJ2-2 | many | TRBV7-3 | TRBD2 | TGTGCCAGCACCCTCGGGACTAGGACCGGGGAGCTGTTTTTT | CASTLGTRTGELFF
TRBJ2-7 | many | TRBV6-5 | NA | TGTGCCAGCAGTTACTCCGGGGTGACCAACGAGCAGTACTTC | CASSYSGVTNEQYF
TRBJ2-1 | NA | TRBV11-3 | TRBD2 | TGTGCCAGCAGCCCCTCGGGACTAGAGAACAATGAGCAGTTCTTC | CASSPSGLENNEQFF
TRBJ2-1 | few | TRBV7-6 | NA | TGTGCCAGCAGCACGCCCCTGAGCTCCTACAATGAGCAGTTCTTC | CASSTPLSSYNEQFF
TRBJ1-2 | few | TRBV10-3 | TRBD1 | TGTGCCATCAGCAGGACAGGGGCCTTTAACTATGGCTACACCTTC | CAISRTGAFNYGYTF
TRBJ2-3 | many | TRBV7-2 | NA | TGTGCCAGCAGCCCAGTTGGGGGAAGCACAGATACGCAGTATTTT | CASSPVGGSTDTQYF
TRBJ2-6 | NA | TRBV18 | TRBD2 | TGTGCCAGCTCACCCGCGGGGGGGTATCGAGCCAACTTCCTGACTTTC | CASSPAGGYRANFLTF
TRBJ1-2 | many | TRBV2 | NA | TGTGCCAGTTATCAGTATGGCTACACCTTC | CASYQYGYTF
TRBJ1-1 | many | TRBV20-1 | TRBD1 | TGCAGTGCTAGGCAACAGGGGTACGCTGAAGCTTTCTTT | CSARQQGYAEAFF
TRBJ1-4 | NA | TRBV6-4 | NA | TGTGCCAGCAGCCCCACCCCGGGACAAGGAAAACTGTTTTTT | CASSPTPGQGKLFF
TRBJ2-1 | NA | TRBV29-1 | NA | TGCAGCGTTGTCCCGTGGGGCTGGAATGAGCAGTTCTTC | CSVVPWGWNEQFF
TRBJ2-7 | many | TRBV12-3/TRBV12-4 | TRBD2 | TGTGCCAGCAGTTTCTCGGGACTATCCCCGAGGGCCTACGAGCAGTACTTC | CASSFSGLSPRAYEQYF
TRBJ2-5 | NA | TRBV9 | NA | TGTGCCAGCAGCGCGGACTTAGGAGAGACCCAGTACTTC | CASSADLGETQYF
TRBJ1-1 | many | TRBV7-6 | TRBD1 | TGTGCCAGCAGCCAGCAACAGGGGGAGAACACTGAAGCTTTCTTT | CASSQQQGENTEAFF
TRBJ2-5 | few | TRBV20-1 | NA | TGCAGTGCTAGAGATGTCACTAAAAACCAAGAGACCCAGTACTTC | CSARDVTKNQETQYF
TRBJ2-2 | NA | TRBV9 | TRBD1 | TGTGCCAGCAGCGTAGATCTCCGGACAGGCGGGGAGCTGTTTTTT | CASSVDLRTGGELFF
TRBJ2-2 | many | TRBV7-3 | TRBD2 | TGTGCCAGCCAGAGGACTAGCGACACCGGGGAGCTGTTTTTT | CASQRTSDTGELFF
TRBJ1-5 | NA | TRBV28 | TRBD1 | TGTGCCAGCAGTTTAGGGGACAGGGGGAACAATCAGCCCCAGCATTTT | CASSLGDRGNNQPQHF
TRBJ2-7 | many | TRBV7-9 | NA | TGTGCCAGCCAAGACCGAAGAGGGGTCTCCTACGAGCAGTACTTC | CASQDRRGVSYEQYF
TRBJ2-1 | many | TRBV7-8 | TRBD2 | TGTGCCAGCAGCCCCCTTAGCGGGACTTACAATGAGCAGTTCTTC | CASSPLSGTYNEQFF
TRBJ2-7 | many | TRBV7-9 | TRBD1 | TGTGCCAGCAGCAAAGGACAGGACTACGAGCAGTACTTC | CASSKGQDYEQYF